One sample yielded the 5 T cell receptor beta chains listed below, sequenced in a study of blood T cell repertoires in COVID-19. Libraries were prepared by immunoSEQ multiplex PCR; TCRdb keeps only in-frame clonotypes and omits some of them. Of about 200,000 clones in the sample, approximately 82% were seen once. Material for sequencing was peripheral blood. The receptors here all came from a human donor with acute or convalescent COVID-19. The donor label of this sample is uncertain.

The V call is TRBV29-1, the J call TRBJ1-1; 8 nucleotides line up with TRBD1. The CDR3 has 14 amino acids. In germline, CDR1 is SQVTM, CDR2 ANQGSEA. With 4 bases clipped from V and 5 bases from J, the junction kept 9 bases outside the gene matches. The CDR3, as DNA: TGCAGCGTTGTGGCCCAGGGGGCCCGGACTGAAGCTTTCTTT. This codes for CSVVAQGARTEAFF.

The V gene is TRBV7-9, the J gene TRBJ1-2; D remains unclear. Germline loops: CDR1 SEHNR, CDR2 FQNEAQ (reference sequence). CDR3 length: 16 residues. V was cut by 0 bases and J by 3 bases, with 14 bases left in between. The chain's CDR3 is CASSLAPRTEHYGYTF. As DNA, the CDR3 is TGTGCCAGCAGCTTAGCGCCCAGGACTGAGCACTATGGCTACACCTTC.

The V gene is TRBV7-2, the J gene TRBJ2-7; possibly TRBD2 for D (6 bases). This CDR3 comprises 14 residues. The V end lost 1 base, the J end lost 2 bases, and 9 bases lay between the germline ends. CDR1 and CDR2 from the germline V gene are SGHTA and FQGNSA. CDR3 DNA: TGTGCCAGCAGCTTAGTTGCGGGAACCTACGAGCAGTACTTC. Its translation: CASSLVAGTYEQYF.

The rearrangement uses TRBV7-2 and TRBJ1-3; D remains unclear. V dropped 4 bases and J dropped 0 bases, with 16 bases sitting between them. The germline gives CDR1 SGHTA, CDR2 FQGNSA. The CDR3 loop spans 17 amino acids. The DNA of the CDR3 is TGTGCCAGCAGCTCAGTTTCCGGGATAAACTCTGGAAACACCATATATTTT. This codes for CASSSVSGINSGNTIYF. Together with reference TRBV7-2 and TRBJ1-3, the CDR3 gives the full variable domain: GAGVSQSPSNKVTEKGKDVELRCDPISGHTALYWYRQSLGQGLEFLIYFQGNSAPDKSGLPSDRFSAERTGGSVSTLTIQRTQQEDSAVYLCASSSVSGINSGNTIYFGEGSWLTVV.

This chain connects TRBV15 to TRBJ1-4, with a possible D match to TRBD1 (6 bases). The CDR3 spans 17 residues. Germline V lookup: CDR1 LNHNV, CDR2 YYDKDF (reference sequence). Trimming cost V 0 bases and J 8 bases, with 19 bases left between them. The CDR3 reads CATSREGLGTRSEKLFF. For the CDR3, the DNA is TGTGCCACCAGCAGAGAAGGATTGGGGACACGGAGCGAAAAACTGTTTTTT. Together with reference TRBV15 and TRBJ1-4, the CDR3 gives the full variable domain: DAMVIQNPRYQVTQFGKPVTLSCSQTLNHNVMYWYQQKSSQAPKLLFHYYDKDFNNEADTPDNFQSRRPNTSFCFLDIRSPGLGDTAMYLCATSREGLGTRSEKLFFGSGTQLSVL.